The entry below describes one T cell receptor beta chain. Its antigen is unknown. This entry is derived from a study of CD4+ T cells in melanoma. Whole-study findings and limits: CD8+ T cell, macrophage and B cell function reportedly correlated with neoantigen-specific CD4+ T cells.

Trimming removed 7 bases from V and 0 bases from J, with 10 bases in between. Germline V gene sequence: CDR1 SGHRS, CDR2 YFSETQ. The CDR3 sequence is 13 residues long. The assay was immunoSEQ multiplex PCR, and TCRdb's table has in-frame clones only and misses some. In the table there are about 110,000 clones, about nine tenths of which are singletons. Sequenced input: peripheral blood. This TCR came from a human donor with melanoma. The V call is TRBV5-1, the J call TRBJ1-1; D remains ambiguous. Written as DNA, the CDR3 is TGCGCCAGCGGCTACAGTATGAACACTGAAGCTTTCTTT. Protein sequence: CASGYSMNTEAFF.